This T cell receptor beta chain is from a study of blood T cell repertoires in COVID-19. Study overall: Acute-phase and convalescent COVID-19 samples originated in the United States, Italy and Spain. PBMCs, B-cell-depleted T cells, or T cells provided the cDNA or gDNA that made up the material.

The CDR3 totals 16 residues. In germline, CDR1 is SGHAT, CDR2 FQNNGV. With 5 bases clipped from V and 6 bases from J, the junction kept 6 bases outside the gene matches. Original handling: Reference gene primer amplification gave nucleated cell count estimates. Data came from immunoSEQ multiplex PCR; TCRdb stores just in-frame clones and leaves some out. V and J calls and clone size are as listed in that table; D and trimming were resolved from the DNA. Found here are about 160,000 clones, 85% of them singletons; the top ten hold about 3.5%. Sequenced input: peripheral blood. The J gene is TRBJ2-1, the V gene TRBV11-2, with 14 bases aligning to TRBD2. The receptor's source is a human donor with acute or convalescent COVID-19. The donor label of this sample is uncertain. The CDR3 protein is CASSKGTSGGPNEQFF. The CDR3 region has the DNA TGTGCCAGCAGCAAAGGGACTAGCGGGGGACCCAATGAGCAGTTCTTC.